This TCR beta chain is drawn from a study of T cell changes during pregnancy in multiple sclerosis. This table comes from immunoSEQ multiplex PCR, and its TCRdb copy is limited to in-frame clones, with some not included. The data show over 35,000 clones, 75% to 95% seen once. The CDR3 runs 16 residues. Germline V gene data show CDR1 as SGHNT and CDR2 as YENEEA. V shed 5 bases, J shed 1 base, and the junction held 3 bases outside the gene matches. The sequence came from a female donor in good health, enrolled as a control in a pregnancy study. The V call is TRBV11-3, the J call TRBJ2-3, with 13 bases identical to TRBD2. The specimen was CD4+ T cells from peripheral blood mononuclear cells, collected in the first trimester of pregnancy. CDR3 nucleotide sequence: TGTGCCAGCAGCCAGGGACTAGCGGGGCGCACAGATACGCAGTATTTT. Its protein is CASSQGLAGRTDTQYF.